The rows below give T cell receptor beta chains drawn from one sample of a study of OX40 agonist ivuxolimab in advanced cancers. Data came from immunoSEQ multiplex PCR; TCRdb stores just in-frame clones and leaves some out. The table lists about 44,000 clones, roughly 90% of them singletons, with around 48% in the top ten. The sequencing used CD4+ or CD8+ T cells sorted from blood, collected in a trial of the OX40 agonist ivuxolimab. These TCRs come from an adult with an advanced solid tumor such as melanoma, head and neck, liver or kidney cancer. CDR3s leave out the opening cysteine and the closing phenylalanine or tryptophan. Each record gives: CDR3 length, V gene, clone size, J gene, CDR3 protein. The listing skips clone size in some rows; elsewhere it reads once, few, many or a size class.

13	TRBV9	NA	TRBJ2-5	ASSPRGPIEETQY
12	TRBV7-6	NA	TRBJ1-5	ASSLGQVNQPQH
12	TRBV4-1	NA	TRBJ2-7	ASSFGTGVYEQY
12	TRBV5-6	NA	TRBJ1-5	ASSLGQPGGPQH
13	TRBV2	NA	TRBJ2-1	ASGGGTLAGNEQF
14	TRBV9	NA	TRBJ2-7	ASSVWSRGGQGEQY
14	TRBV7-9	NA	TRBJ2-6	ASSWTRTPGANVLT
11	TRBV7-7	NA	TRBJ2-1	ASSSATYNEQF
9	TRBV13	NA	TRBJ2-7	ASSFNYEQY
13	TRBV4-3	NA	TRBJ1-2	ASSLWTGDDYGYT
12	TRBV7-8	few	TRBJ1-6	ASSSRQGGSPLH
13	TRBV19	NA	TRBJ2-7	ASKPGQGFSYEQY
13	TRBV7-8	NA	TRBJ1-4	ASSLSVGVNEKLF
14	TRBV5-6	NA	TRBJ1-3	ASSFGQAPLGNTIY
11	TRBV29-1	NA	TRBJ2-7	SASTVSSYEQY
13	TRBV25-1	NA	TRBJ2-5	ASRSPQPGQETQY
13	TRBV5-4	NA	TRBJ2-5	ASSLSIAGEETQY
13	TRBV4-1	few	TRBJ1-1	ASSLTGTGTTEAF
12	TRBV13	once	TRBJ2-7	ASSFVGQLYEQY
14	TRBV5-4	NA	TRBJ2-5	ASSLGWGQDQETQY
14	TRBV9	NA	TRBJ2-2	ASSARPPQYPGELF
10	TRBV7-6	NA	TRBJ2-7	ASSPGPYEQY
13	TRBV6-4	NA	TRBJ1-1	ASSDSLQMNTEAF
11	TRBV29-1	NA	TRBJ1-2	SVESVANYGYT
15	TRBV19	NA	TRBJ1-6	ASSINDWQGYNSPLH
10	TRBV7-9	NA	TRBJ2-7	ASHASGFEQY